A single sample is the source of the 9 T cell receptor beta chains below, sequenced in a study of cytomegalovirus exposure and HLA in healthy donors (dated by TCRdb to between 2016 and 2019). The library relied on the immunoSEQ multiplex PCR assay. TCRdb stores this immuneACCESS table with in-frame sequences only. Part of the clones is absent; in the studies checked, under half of the shortfall reflects unresolved V genes, and no reason is known for the rest. A total of about 310,000 clones appear in this sample, 88% of them only once. The ten largest clones take up approximately 0.96% of the sample. The specimen was PBMCs. All receptors derive from a man aged 30-40 years in good health and CMV-seronegative.

This chain links TRBV6-5 with TRBJ2-1; tentative D call: TRBD2 (6 bases). V lost 6 bases to trimming and J lost 1 base, with 13 bases between them. CDR1 is MNHEY, CDR2 SVGAGI, per germline. The CDR3 is made up of 15 amino acids. The DNA of the CDR3 is TGTGCCAGCAGCCCTACTAGCCCTTCCTACAATGAGCAGTTCTTC. Protein product: CASSPTSPSYNEQFF.

The chain has TRBV5-6 and TRBJ2-7, with TRBD1 matching 10 bases. The V gene end was trimmed by 1 base and the J gene end by 2 bases; junction bases not matched to a gene: 6. This CDR3 is built from 16 residues. Germline assignment: CDR1 SGHDT and CDR2 YYEEEE. CDR3 sequence: CASSLLTGGAPYEQYF. CDR3 DNA: TGTGCCAGCAGCTTGCTGACAGGGGGCGCTCCCTACGAGCAGTACTTC.

The genes are TRBV13 and TRBJ2-1; 9 nucleotides align to TRBD2. Germline V gives CDR1 PRHDT, CDR2 FYEKMQ (reference sequence). The CDR3 loop spans 18 amino acids. V was pared by 5 bases and J by 7 bases, with 18 bases of the junction left unmatched. The CDR3 DNA follows: TGTGCCAGCAGCATCCGGCCCTATCTAGCGGGGATGGGGAATGAGCAGTTCTTC. It is translated as CASSIRPYLAGMGNEQFF. The variable domain in full, with the rest retrieved from reference TRBV13 and TRBJ2-1, is AAGVIQSPRHLIKEKRETATLKCYPIPRHDTVYWYQQGPGQDPQFLISFYEKMQSDKGSIPDRFSAQQFSDYHSELNMSSLELGDSALYFCASSIRPYLAGMGNEQFFGPGTRLTVL.

V and J are TRBV7-2 and TRBJ2-3, with 8 bases aligning to TRBD2. The CDR3 has 18 amino acids. The germline gives CDR1 SGHTA, CDR2 FQGNSA. V lost 5 bases, J lost 3 bases, and 16 bases stayed unmatched. DNA of the CDR3: TGTGCCAGCAGCCCAGTCGCTGCGGGGGGAGCTAAAACAGATACGCAGTATTTT. Its protein is CASSPVAAGGAKTDTQYF.

The chain carries TRBV5-1 and TRBJ2-6, with D perhaps TRBD1 (6 bases). The CDR3 covers 17 residues. CDR1 is SGHRS and CDR2 is YFSETQ in the germline V gene. The germline V and J ends were trimmed by 2 bases and 4 bases, with 16 bases remaining between them. CDR3 DNA sequence: TGCGCCAGCAGCTTCGTTGGGGGCGCGGAAGGGGCCAACGTCCTGACTTTC. It codes for CASSFVGGAEGANVLTF.

This clone was detected only a few times. Other DNA sequences of this sample code for an identical CDR3. The chain employs TRBV7-9 and TRBJ1-5; D is perhaps TRBD1 (6 bases). This CDR3 comprises 15 residues. V was pared by 5 bases and J by 0 bases, with 11 bases between. Germline assignment: CDR1 SEHNR and CDR2 FQNEAQ (reference sequence). The CDR3 protein is CASSPDRNSNQPQHF. The CDR3 nucleotides read TGTGCCAGCAGCCCCGACAGGAATAGCAATCAGCCCCAGCATTTT.

The chain recombines TRBV5-1 with TRBJ1-2, with 10 bases aligning to TRBD1. V shed 4 bases, J shed 3 bases, and the junction held 12 bases outside the gene matches. Germline-derived CDR1 and CDR2 are SGHRS and YFSETQ. The CDR3 totals 17 residues. The CDR3 DNA follows: TGCGCCAGCAGCGCCAATTTCGGACAGGGGGGCGACTATGGCTACACCTTC. This sequence encodes CASSANFGQGGDYGYTF.

This clone was detected only once. This chain joins TRBV4-1 and TRBJ1-6; 7 bases map to TRBD1. The CDR3 has 15 amino acids. From germline, CDR1 is MGHRA and CDR2 YSYEKL. J was trimmed by 7 bases and V by 1 base; bases with no gene match: 4. The CDR3 protein is CASSQAGTENSPLHF. CDR3 bases: TGCGCCAGCAGCCAAGCCGGGACAGAAAATTCACCCCTCCACTTT.

This sequence joins TRBV6-5 and TRBJ2-2, with 8 bases lining up with TRBD1. V shed 7 bases and J 6 bases; nucleotides not matched to a gene: 7. Looked up from germline, CDR1 is MNHEY and CDR2 is SVGAGI. The CDR3 length is 14 residues. CDR3 amino acids: CASIRGLGAGELFF. Written as DNA, the CDR3 is TGTGCCAGCATCAGGGGGCTTGGGGCCGGGGAGCTGTTTTTT.